Following are 28 T cell receptor beta chains from one sample sequenced in a study of blood T cell repertoires in COVID-19. Sequencing used immunoSEQ multiplex PCR; TCRdb keeps in-frame clones, though not all of them. Here the sample spans about 190,000 clones, approximately 80% being singletons. The material sequenced was PBMCs or T cells enriched from blood (not recorded which). These receptors were obtained from a woman aged 60-75 years with acute COVID-19.

This chain uses TRBV19 with TRBJ2-3; 10 nucleotides align to TRBD1. CDR1 and CDR2 from the germline V gene are LNHDA and SQIVND (reference sequence). The CDR3 length is 16 residues. J was trimmed by 4 bases and V by 5 bases; bases with no gene match: 9. In DNA form, the CDR3 reads TGTGCCAGTAGTCGGGGGACAGGGGTCTCCGCAGATACGCAGTATTTT. It is translated as CASSRGTGVSADTQYF.

This clone has a single count. This chain joins TRBV5-1 and TRBJ2-1; TRBD2 matches at 9 bases. CDR3 length: 16 amino acids. The junction had 14 bases not matched to a gene; V was cut back by 7 bases and J by 6 bases. CDR1 and CDR2 from the germline V gene are SGHRS and YFSETQ. CDR3 loop: CASRTQTGTSSNEQFF. DNA for the CDR3: TGCGCCAGCCGTACTCAGACCGGGACTAGCAGCAATGAGCAGTTCTTC.

The J gene is TRBJ1-3, the V gene TRBV18; 8 bases align to TRBD1. The CDR3 runs to 15 residues. The germline gives CDR1 KGHSH, CDR2 LQKENI. The ends lost 6 bases at V and 2 bases at J; junction bases unmatched: 6. CDR3 bases: TGTGCCAGCTCGCGGGACAGGCAGACTGGAAACACCATATATTTT. Residues: CASSRDRQTGNTIYF. The full variable domain, rest sourced from reference TRBV18 and TRBJ1-3, is NAGVMQNPRHLVRRRGQEARLRCSPMKGHSHVYWYRQLPEEGLKFMVYLQKENIIDESGMPKERFSAEFPKEGPSILRIQQVVRGDSAAYFCASSRDRQTGNTIYFGEGSWLTVV.

The chain uses TRBV27 and TRBJ2-1, with unresolved D. CDR1 MNHEY and CDR2 SMNVEV come from the germline V gene (reference sequence). V was shortened by 4 bases and J by 10 bases, with 11 bases between the two germline ends. The CDR3 sequence is 12 residues long. In nucleotides, the CDR3 is TGTGCCAGCAGTTCGCAGGCAGCCGAGCAGTTCTTC. Protein sequence: CASSSQAAEQFF.

The chain joins TRBV5-1 to TRBJ1-1, with D possibly being TRBD1 (5 bases). In germline, CDR1 is SGHRS, CDR2 YFSETQ. V was trimmed by 2 bases and J by 5 bases, leaving 19 bases between them. The CDR3 is 16 residues long. The CDR3 reads CASSLPGGVSRTEAFF. The DNA for the CDR3 is TGCGCCAGCAGCTTACCCGGAGGGGTAAGTAGGACTGAAGCTTTCTTT.

This chain connects TRBV18 to TRBJ1-1; 9 bases line up with TRBD1. The CDR3 length is 15 residues. Trimming at V came to 6 bases and at J to 4 bases, leaving 9 bases not matched to a gene. Per the germline V gene, CDR1 is KGHSH and CDR2 is LQKENI. CDR3 DNA sequence: TGTGCCAGCTCCGAAACGACAGGGGGGAGCACTGAAGCTTTCTTT. Translation: CASSETTGGSTEAFF.

CDR3 DNA sequence: TGTGCCAGCAGCTTAGTTAGAGGGGGGACAGGGAATTCACCCCTCCACTTT. Translation: CASSLVRGGTGNSPLHF. The gene calls are TRBV11-2 and TRBJ1-6, with 9 bases aligning to TRBD1. In germline, CDR1 is SGHAT, CDR2 FQNNGV. J gave up 7 bases and V 1 base, and 8 bases lay outside the gene matches. This CDR3 is built from 17 residues.

This clone has just a few counts. This chain uses TRBV14 with TRBJ2-1; 8 bases align to TRBD2. This CDR3 comprises 16 residues. The germline V gene encodes CDR1 SGHDN and CDR2 FVKESK. V was clipped by 3 bases and J by 9 bases; unmatched bases: 13. CDR3 in amino acids: CASSHQTGLVGLEQFF. The CDR3 DNA reads as TGTGCCAGCAGCCACCAAACGGGACTAGTTGGCCTTGAGCAGTTCTTC.

V usage is TRBV9 and J usage is TRBJ2-3; D call uncertain. With 0 bases removed from V and 2 bases from J, the gap between germline ends came to 10 bases. The CDR3 loop spans 15 amino acids. Germline V CDR1 and CDR2: SGDLS, YYNGEE. The CDR3 coding sequence is TGTGCCAGCAGCGTAGGAGTTTCCGTCACAGATACGCAGTATTTT. It specifies CASSVGVSVTDTQYF.

The J gene is TRBJ1-2, the V gene TRBV19, with 8 positions matching TRBD1. The CDR3 sequence is 13 residues long. Germline-derived CDR1 and CDR2 are LNHDA and SQIVND (reference sequence). V was clipped by 5 bases and J by 6 bases; unmatched bases: 5. In DNA form, the CDR3 reads TGTGCCAGTAGTCTTGGACAGGGACATGGCTACACCTTC. It translates to CASSLGQGHGYTF.

This chain links TRBV5-1 with TRBJ1-1; perhaps TRBD1 as D (6 bases). Trimming shortened V by 7 bases and J by 2 bases, and 12 bases separated the two germline ends. Germline values: CDR1 SGHRS, CDR2 YFSETQ. This CDR3 is built from 13 residues. As DNA, the CDR3 is TGCGCCAGCCGACCGACAGGAAACACTGAAGCTTTCTTT. Its protein product is CASRPTGNTEAFF.

This clone was observed a single time. Other DNA sequences from this sample encode an identical CDR3 as well. This chain links TRBV3-1 (or the pseudogene TRBV3-2) with TRBJ1-6; 7 bases agree with TRBD1. This CDR3 is 14 amino acids long. The germline V gene has CDR1 LGHDT and CDR2 YNNKEL (reference sequence). Trimming removed 1 base from V and 7 bases from J; junction bases left unmatched: 1. This CDR3 is CASSQGQGNSPLHF. The DNA for the CDR3 is TGTGCCAGCAGCCAAGGACAGGGAAATTCACCCCTCCACTTT.

This clone was seen only once. This chain uses TRBV7-2 with TRBJ2-7, with 9 bases fitting TRBD2. CDR1 is SGHTA and CDR2 is FQGNSA in the germline V gene. With V trimmed by 1 base and J by 2 bases, 6 bases remained unmatched. The CDR3 spans 16 residues. In DNA form, the CDR3 reads TGTGCCAGCAGCTTAGTAGCGGCTAGCGGGACCTACGAGCAGTACTTC. It is translated as CASSLVAASGTYEQYF. Based on the CDR3 plus reference TRBV7-2 and TRBJ2-7, the full variable domain is GAGVSQSPSNKVTEKGKDVELRCDPISGHTALYWYRQSLGQGLEFLIYFQGNSAPDKSGLPSDRFSAERTGGSVSTLTIQRTQQEDSAVYLCASSLVAASGTYEQYFGPGTRLTVT.

The chain carries TRBV9 and TRBJ2-1; 7 nucleotides match TRBD1. The germline V gene has CDR1 SGDLS and CDR2 YYNGEE. This CDR3 has 14 residues. V dropped 4 bases and J dropped 4; count of bases not matched to a gene: 5. The CDR3 coding sequence is TGTGCCAGCAGCCCCCGGGACAGATACAATGAGCAGTTCTTC. Its translation: CASSPRDRYNEQFF.

This chain uses TRBV6-5 with TRBJ2-1; 9 bases line up with TRBD2. V was pared by 0 bases and J by 5 bases, with 5 bases of the junction left unmatched. This CDR3 comprises 16 residues. Germline assignment: CDR1 MNHEY and CDR2 SVGAGI. CDR3 coding DNA: TGTGCCAGCAGTTACTCTAGCGGGGGAGCCCACAATGAGCAGTTCTTC. Amino acids: CASSYSSGGAHNEQFF.

Only one count was recorded for this clone. This chain uses TRBV19 with TRBJ2-5; 11 bases map to TRBD2. The CDR3 has 14 residues. Trimming cost V 5 bases and J 4 bases; bases outside gene matches: 3. The germline gives CDR1 LNHDA, CDR2 SQIVND (reference sequence). CDR3 nucleotides: TGTGCCAGTAGTGACCTAGCGGGAGGAGAGACCCAGTACTTC. Amino acid sequence: CASSDLAGGETQYF.

This chain links TRBV10-1 with TRBJ1-2, with TRBD1 matching over 7 bases. The CDR3 has 16 residues. CDR1 and CDR2 (germline): WNHNN, SYGVQD (reference sequence). V gave up 6 bases and J gave up 4 bases; unmatched junction bases: 14. The CDR3 sequence is CASSPTDRPNLYGYTF. The CDR3 DNA reads TGCGCCAGCAGCCCGACGGACAGGCCGAATCTCTATGGCTACACCTTC.

The genes are TRBV28 and TRBJ2-1, with 16 bases aligning to TRBD2. Trimming removed 5 bases from V and 8 bases from J; junction bases left unmatched: 12. The CDR3 length is 18 residues. Germline CDR1 and CDR2: MDHEN and SYDVKM. The CDR3 loop is CASSIPGLAGGPRDEQFF. CDR3 in DNA: TGTGCCAGCAGTATCCCGGGACTAGCGGGGGGGCCTAGGGATGAGCAGTTCTTC.

This clone was counted a single time. The rearrangement uses TRBV10-2 and TRBJ2-1; TRBD2 aligns across 8 bases. Trimming at V came to 0 bases and at J to 7 bases, leaving 8 bases not matched to a gene. Germline V gene data show CDR1 as WSHSY and CDR2 as SAAADI. CDR3 length: 16 residues. This CDR3 is CASSESAGGSRNEQFF. DNA of the CDR3: TGCGCCAGCAGTGAGTCGGCGGGGGGCAGTCGGAATGAGCAGTTCTTC.

This clone was detected only a few times. The chain couples TRBV9 to TRBJ1-1; TRBD1 matches at 7 bases. Germline V gives CDR1 SGDLS, CDR2 YYNGEE. The length of the CDR3 is 16 residues. With V trimmed by 2 bases and J by 1 base, 8 bases remained unmatched. CDR3 DNA sequence: TGTGCCAGCAGCGTCGGACCGACAGGGTCGAACACTGAAGCTTTCTTT. Residues: CASSVGPTGSNTEAFF.

This clone was recorded at least ten times. The chain couples TRBV9 to TRBJ1-4; D possibly corresponds to TRBD1 (6 bases). Germline values: CDR1 SGDLS, CDR2 YYNGEE. The ends were cut back, 3 bases at V and 5 bases at J, with 17 bases in the middle. The CDR3 totals 16 residues. Written as DNA, the CDR3 is TGTGCCAGCAGCGAGACCCCCGGGAGGGGGAATGAAAAACTGTTTTTT. Protein product: CASSETPGRGNEKLFF.

The V and J genes are TRBV5-6 and TRBJ1-3, with D perhaps TRBD1 (6 bases). The V gene's germline CDR1 is SGHDT and CDR2 YYEEEE. V dropped 5 bases and J dropped 7 bases, with 16 bases sitting between them. There are 14 residues in the CDR3. The chain's CDR3 is CASSLFTGMNTIYF. The CDR3 nucleotides are TGTGCCAGCAGTTTGTTCACAGGGATGAACACCATATATTTT.

The chain carries TRBV10-3 and TRBJ1-1; TRBD1 is a possible D gene (6 bases). This CDR3 is 15 amino acids long. The V and J ends lost 3 bases and 5 bases respectively, with 16 bases between them. CDR1 and CDR2 (germline): ENHRY, SYGVKD. CDR3 region: CAISELVGAATEAFF. The CDR3 DNA reads TGTGCCATCAGTGAACTGGTGGGGGCGGCGACTGAAGCTTTCTTT.

The V gene is TRBV27, the J gene TRBJ2-3, with TRBD1 identical over 9 bases. The CDR3 sequence is 15 residues long. With 7 bases clipped from V and 2 bases from J, the junction kept 7 bases outside the gene matches. Germline V gives CDR1 MNHEY, CDR2 SMNVEV (reference sequence). Here the CDR3 reads CASTPGDRVTDTQYF. The DNA for the CDR3 is TGTGCCAGCACCCCGGGGGACAGGGTCACAGATACGCAGTATTTT.

In this sample, this clone turned up a few times. The chain has TRBV2 and TRBJ2-7, with a possible D match to TRBD1 (6 bases). The CDR3 sequence is 15 residues long. Germline CDR1 and CDR2: SNHLY and FYNNEI. Trimming took 6 bases from V and 2 from J, leaving 17 bases between them. CDR3 DNA: TGTGCCAGCAGGGGGACACTACAATTGGCCTACGAGCAGTACGTC. Its translation is CASRGTLQLAYEQYV.

The table lists this clone with a few counts. The rearrangement joins TRBV30 to TRBJ2-1; D possibly corresponds to TRBD1 (5 bases). V lost 5 bases, J lost 10 bases, and 18 bases lay in between. The CDR3 has 13 amino acids. Germline CDR1 and CDR2: GTSNPN and SVGIG (reference sequence). In nucleotides, the CDR3 is TGTGCCTGGGAGCCAGGGTCCTTGGGAGAGCAGTTCTTC. Translated: CAWEPGSLGEQFF.

This chain links TRBV12-2 with TRBJ2-7; the tabulated D call, TRBD2, remains unverified against the DNA. TRBV12-2 is classified as a pseudogene. The CDR3 contains 16 residues. The DNA of the CDR3 is TGTGCAAGTCGCCCTAGAATAGGTGGCTACCACTACGAGCAGTACGTC. It codes for CASRPRIGGYHYEQYV.

The chain carries TRBV19 and TRBJ1-5; TRBD1 aligns across 11 bases. V gave up 4 bases and J gave up 6 bases; unmatched junction bases: 8. CDR1 and CDR2 from the germline V gene are LNHDA and SQIVND (reference sequence). The CDR3 is 16 residues long. The CDR3 is CASSRNGQGAFQPQHF. The CDR3 DNA follows: TGTGCCAGTAGTAGGAATGGACAGGGGGCATTTCAGCCCCAGCATTTT. Filled out from reference TRBV19 and TRBJ1-5, the complete variable domain reads DGGITQSPKYLFRKEGQNVTLSCEQNLNHDAMYWYRQDPGQGLRLIYYSQIVNDFQKGDIAEGYSVSREKKESFPLTVTSAQKNPTAFYLCASSRNGQGAFQPQHFGDGTRLSIL.